This TCR beta chain was captured by sequencing in a study of blood T cell repertoires in COVID-19. Germline CDR1 SEHNR, CDR2 FQNEAQ (reference sequence). After removal of 2 bases from V and 8 bases from J, the junction contained 4 bases not matched to a gene. The length of the CDR3 is 15 residues. This clone was detected a few times. TCRdb's table, derived via immunoSEQ multiplex PCR, lists solely in-frame clones and lacks some. The repertoire holds under 65,000 clones, with about 90% as singletons. This clonotype originated in an elderly man in a cohort sampled during active COVID-19. Sequenced input: peripheral blood. The chain employs TRBV7-9 and TRBJ2-1; TRBD2 aligns across 12 bases. CDR3 DNA sequence: TGTGCCAGCAGCTTATGGCTAGCGGGAGGGGATGAGCAGTTCTTC. Its translation is CASSLWLAGGDEQFF. Filled out from reference TRBV7-9 and TRBJ2-1, the complete variable domain reads DTGVSQNPRHKITKRGQNVTFRCDPISEHNRLYWYRQTLGQGPEFLTYFQNEAQLEKSRLLSDRFSAERPKGSFSTLEIQRTEQGDSAMYLCASSLWLAGGDEQFFGPGTRLTVL.